Below, one T cell receptor (beta chain) is given with its context. In germline, CDR1 is MNHNS, CDR2 SASEGT. After removal of 6 bases from V and 3 bases from J, the junction contained 12 bases not matched to a gene. CDR3 size: 16 residues. This entry is derived from a study of human thymus T cells. During corrective heart surgery, resections were taken, and the thymus tissue came from them. Measured with immunoSEQ multiplex PCR; TCRdb has only the in-frame clones, and not every one. The sample carries roughly 77,000 clones, 85% to 95% recorded once. The V call is TRBV6-1, the J call TRBJ2-5; TRBD2 matches 8 bases. The sequenced material came from thymus tissue. The receptor was isolated from a girl under three years old with a congenital heart defect but otherwise immunologically healthy. The CDR3 DNA follows: TGTGCCAGCAGCGAACCCGGGAGGGGGTTAAAAGAGACCCAGTACTTC. It specifies CASSEPGRGLKETQYF.